This T cell receptor (beta chain) appears in the sequencing data of a study of shared clonotypes between healthy human individuals. Study overall: The cohort comprised a couple of women and a few men. Their ages spanned 18 to 49 years. Per-donor plates numbered three CD4 naive, three CD4 memory, two CD8 naive and one CD8 memory.

This clone was recorded a few times. Its target is not known. General study results and limits: Large depth notwithstanding, sorted-subset sequencing proved incomplete by rarefaction. There were few donors, and this limited the genetic and exposure-history diversity represented.

The assay was immunoSEQ multiplex PCR, and TCRdb's table has in-frame clones only and misses some. The repertoire holds nearly 750,000 clones, with roughly 72% as singletons. Germline CDR1 is GTSNPN and CDR2 is SVGIG (reference sequence). CDR3 size: 17 residues. V lost 3 bases and J 4 bases, leaving 23 bases between the germline ends. The chain uses TRBV30 and TRBJ2-3; D remains ambiguous. What was sequenced was memory CD4+ T cells sorted from blood. Subset of the sample: CD45RA-negative fraction. The receptor comes from a woman aged 25 to 39 in good health. CDR3 residues: CAWREPVTEATADTQYF. CDR3 in DNA: TGTGCCTGGAGGGAACCCGTAACAGAGGCTACAGCAGATACGCAGTATTTT.